What follows describes a single T cell receptor (beta chain). These data belong to a study of T cell changes during pregnancy in multiple sclerosis. V shed 0 bases and J shed 4 bases, with 9 bases lying between them. The germline V gene has CDR1 SEHNR and CDR2 FQNEAQ (reference sequence). CDR3 length equals 14 residues. This table comes from immunoSEQ multiplex PCR, and its TCRdb copy is limited to in-frame clones, with some not included. The table lists around 33,000 clones, just over 90% of them singletons. The chain has TRBV7-9 and TRBJ1-2; no clear D. The clonotype originates from a female donor with multiple sclerosis, enrolled in a pregnancy study. Source: CD4+ T cells from peripheral blood mononuclear cells, taken after pregnancy. CDR3 sequence reads: CASSLAPVPYGYTF. The DNA for the CDR3 is TGTGCCAGCAGCTTAGCTCCAGTCCCCTATGGCTACACCTTC.